This T cell receptor beta chain was obtained from a study of OX40 agonist ivuxolimab in advanced cancers. As for the study in general: The dose-escalation cohort had hepatocellular carcinoma, melanoma, renal cell or head and neck cancer. Patients were about 83% male with ages roughly 20 to 90, mean roughly 64.

A remark on this clone: Its antigen is currently unknown.

The study's findings and limits: The investigators did not determine what antigen specificity the expanded peripheral T cells had. At 0.1 to 3.0 mg/kg, CD4+ and CD8+ blood T cells expanded clonally by week 6.

Repertoires were generated with immunoSEQ multiplex PCR, while TCRdb's copy carries only in-frame clones and drops some. This repertoire shows 75,000 or so clones, 84% found once; its top ten account for 6% to 9.5%. The V end lost 6 bases, the J end lost 0 bases, and 22 bases lay between the germline ends. There are 18 residues in the CDR3. Germline CDR1 and CDR2: SGHAT and FQNNGV. The sequencing here drew on CD4+ or CD8+ T cells sorted from blood, taken in a trial of the OX40 agonist ivuxolimab. V and J are TRBV11-2 and TRBJ2-3; D possibly corresponds to TRBD2 (6 bases). The sequence was collected from an adult with an advanced solid tumor such as melanoma, head and neck, liver or kidney cancer. Here the CDR3 DNA reads TGTGCCAGCAGGTCGGGCCCCGGGACTCCTTCTAGCACAGATACGCAGTATTTT. It yields the protein CASRSGPGTPSSTDTQYF.